One and the same sample provided the 14 T cell receptor beta chains below, sequenced in a study of shared clonotypes between healthy human individuals. Sequenced by immunoSEQ multiplex PCR; TCRdb stores in-frame clones only, minus some. The table has some 1,400,000 clones, around 97% seen once. Material: naive CD4+ T cells sorted from blood. Described subset: CD45RA+ positively selected. Receptors were obtained from a man aged 25-40 years in good health.

The CDR3 sequence is CASRAALMASGYEQFF. CDR3 DNA: TGCGCCAGCCGGGCGGCGCTTATGGCTAGCGGCTATGAGCAGTTCTTC. The chain links TRBV5-1 to TRBJ2-1; 7 bases are shared with TRBD2. The CDR3 runs to 16 residues. Germline V gives CDR1 SGHRS, CDR2 YFSETQ. Trimming at V came to 7 bases and at J to 8 bases, leaving 18 bases not matched to a gene.

The rearrangement links TRBV11-3 to TRBJ2-4; D is possibly TRBD1 (5 bases). Germline assignment: CDR1 SGHNT and CDR2 YENEEA. V shed 1 base and J shed 6 bases, with 7 bases lying between them. The CDR3 runs to 13 residues. The CDR3 here is CASSLGGTNIQYF. In DNA, the CDR3 is TGTGCCAGCAGCTTAGGGGGCACAAACATTCAGTACTTC.

This clone occurred once. The chain has TRBV28 and TRBJ2-7; D is perhaps TRBD2 (6 bases). The CDR3 has 14 amino acids. CDR1 MDHEN and CDR2 SYDVKM come from the germline V gene. Trimming stripped 3 bases from V and 3 bases from J, with 12 bases between. In DNA form, the CDR3 reads TGTGCCAGCAGTTTGCCGGGAGCTGTCTACGAGCAGTACTTC. It translates to CASSLPGAVYEQYF.

The genes are TRBV9 and TRBJ2-2; 11 positions match TRBD2. The ends lost 4 bases at V and 4 bases at J; junction bases unmatched: 6. Germline CDR1 and CDR2: SGDLS and YYNGEE. The CDR3 loop spans 16 amino acids. The CDR3, as DNA: TGTGCCAGCAGCCCAGGGACTAGCGGACTCACCGGGGAGCTGTTTTTT. This translates into CASSPGTSGLTGELFF.

This rearrangement joins TRBV7-9 to TRBJ2-7; D not resolved. V lost 3 bases to trimming and J lost 6 bases, with 6 bases between them. Germline values: CDR1 SEHNR, CDR2 FQNEAQ (reference sequence). The CDR3 has 11 residues. The DNA of the CDR3 is TGTGCCAGCAGCTTTAAGTCCGAGCAGTACTTC. Its protein is CASSFKSEQYF.

The chain combines TRBV10-1 with TRBJ2-7, with a weak D call TRBD1 (6 bases). The length of the CDR3 is 14 residues. The V end lost 3 bases, the J end lost 3 bases, and 12 bases lay between the germline ends. CDR1 is WNHNN and CDR2 is SYGVQD in the germline V gene (reference sequence). CDR3 DNA: TGCGCCAGCAGTGAAGGTCAGGGGAACTACGAGCAGTACTTC. This sequence encodes CASSEGQGNYEQYF.

Worth noting for this clone: This specimen includes other DNA sequences encoding the same CDR3. This rearrangement joins TRBV5-4 to TRBJ1-2, with a weak D call TRBD1 (6 bases). This CDR3 is 13 amino acids long. Deletions cut 4 bases from V and 1 base from J, with 8 bases between. From germline, CDR1 is SGHNT and CDR2 YYREEE (reference sequence). CDR3 loop: CASSLDSNYGYTF. As DNA, the CDR3 is TGTGCCAGCAGCCTGGACAGTAACTATGGCTACACCTTC.

The chain recombines TRBV28 with TRBJ2-5; tentatively, D is TRBD2 (5 bases). Germline V gene data show CDR1 as MDHEN and CDR2 as SYDVKM. The CDR3 runs to 14 residues. V gave up 8 bases and J gave up 5 bases, with 18 bases separating them. The CDR3: CASGSGQTRETQYF. CDR3 coding DNA: TGTGCCAGCGGAAGCGGTCAAACCAGGGAGACCCAGTACTTC. The whole variable domain, filled in from reference TRBV28 and TRBJ2-5, reads DVKVTQSSRYLVKRTGEKVFLECVQDMDHENMFWYRQDPGLGLRLIYFSYDVKMKEKGDIPEGYSVSREKKERFSLILESASTNQTSMYLCASGSGQTRETQYFGPGTRLLVL.

The J gene is TRBJ1-3, the V gene TRBV4-1, with D hard to call. The CDR3 runs to 15 residues. Germline values: CDR1 MGHRA, CDR2 YSYEKL. Between the trimmed V and J ends, which lost 0 bases and 0 bases, there was a span of 6 bases. The CDR3 DNA follows: TGCGCCAGCAGCCAAGATATCGGCTCTGGAAACACCATATATTTT. It encodes CASSQDIGSGNTIYF.

The V and J genes are TRBV18 and TRBJ1-1; 11 bases fit TRBD1. Trimming at V came to 6 bases and at J to 1 base, leaving 7 bases not matched to a gene. CDR3 size: 16 residues. Germline V CDR1 and CDR2: KGHSH, LQKENI. CDR3 protein: CASSSSGTGGNTEAFF. Written as DNA, the CDR3 is TGTGCCAGCTCCTCATCCGGGACAGGGGGGAACACTGAAGCTTTCTTT. Drawing the rest from reference TRBV18 and TRBJ1-1, the complete variable domain is NAGVMQNPRHLVRRRGQEARLRCSPMKGHSHVYWYRQLPEEGLKFMVYLQKENIIDESGMPKERFSAEFPKEGPSILRIQQVVRGDSAAYFCASSSSGTGGNTEAFFGQGTRLTVV.

This clone was seen only once. The chain uses TRBV28 and TRBJ2-3; TRBD1 aligns across 11 bases. V was pared by 7 bases and J by 5 bases, with 2 bases of the junction left unmatched. From germline, CDR1 is MDHEN and CDR2 SYDVKM. The CDR3 sequence is 13 residues long. CDR3 sequence (DNA): TGTGCCAGCAAGGGACAGGGGGTAGATACGCAGTATTTT. Amino acids: CASKGQGVDTQYF.

This chain links TRBV18 with TRBJ2-1; D possibly corresponds to TRBD1 (6 bases). Looked up from germline, CDR1 is KGHSH and CDR2 is LQKENI. The CDR3 consists of 16 residues. V was shortened by 3 bases and J by 0 bases, with 12 bases between the two germline ends. The CDR3 bases are TGTGCCAGCTCACCTACCAGGGGTCGCTCCTACAATGAGCAGTTCTTC. Translated, it gives CASSPTRGRSYNEQFF.

The rearrangement links TRBV5-1 to TRBJ2-3, with TRBD2 identical over 10 bases. V gave up 8 bases and J gave up 4 bases; unmatched junction bases: 7. The CDR3 totals 14 residues. Germline V gene lookup returns CDR1 SGHRS and CDR2 YFSETQ. CDR3: CASTKAGGSDTQYF. The CDR3 coding sequence is TGCGCCAGTACGAAAGCGGGAGGGTCAGATACGCAGTATTTT. Full variable domain (missing parts from reference TRBV5-1 and TRBJ2-3): KAGVTQTPRYLIKTRGQQVTLSCSPISGHRSVSWYQQTPGQGLQFLFEYFSETQRNKGNFPGRFSGRQFSNSRSEMNVSTLELGDSALYLCASTKAGGSDTQYFGPGTRLTVL.

This sequence joins TRBV2 and TRBJ2-1; TRBD2 matches 11 bases. Trimming removed 6 bases from V and 6 bases from J; junction bases left unmatched: 7. The CDR3 covers 15 residues. Germline-derived CDR1 and CDR2 are SNHLY and FYNNEI. The CDR3 loop is CASRATSGSGNEQFF. The CDR3 DNA reads as TGTGCCAGCAGGGCTACTAGCGGGAGTGGCAATGAGCAGTTCTTC.